This T cell receptor beta chain emerged from a study of cytomegalovirus exposure and HLA in healthy donors. V was shortened by 3 bases and J by 1 base, with 6 bases between the two germline ends. Germline values: CDR1 SGHTA, CDR2 FQGNSA. This CDR3 is 13 amino acids long. Assay used: immunoSEQ multiplex PCR; TCRdb lists only in-frame clones, some missing. The sample consists of around 69,000 clones, 96% of them appearing once. About this clone: Its antigen is currently unknown.

Notes on the study in general: The dataset shows that most TCR sequences were rare, while some public TCRs occurred in many donors. The study flagged roughly 160 TCR beta chains as cytomegalovirus-associated.

The chain uses TRBV7-2 and TRBJ1-1; no definite D call. This receptor was taken from a woman between 18 and 29 years old in good health and CMV-seropositive. Sequenced material: PBMCs. The CDR3, as DNA: TGTGCCAGCAGCTTTACAGAGAACACTGAAGCTTTCTTT. Translation: CASSFTENTEAFF. The full variable domain, in which reference TRBV7-2 and TRBJ1-1 provide the parts outside the CDR3, is GAGVSQSPSNKVTEKGKDVELRCDPISGHTALYWYRQSLGQGLEFLIYFQGNSAPDKSGLPSDRFSAERTGGSVSTLTIQRTQQEDSAVYLCASSFTENTEAFFGQGTRLTVV.